This TCR beta chain was captured by sequencing in a study of human T cells and chemical hapten exposure (dated by TCRdb to the early 2020s). With regard to the full study: For sensitization, 2% DPC in acetone was applied to an approximately 2 cm by approximately 2 cm area of upper inner arm skin. Throughout the study period of around 24 weeks, patients also received therapeutic DPC doses to the scalp every week. Patch tests used Finn chambers with 0.01% DPC on the upper back, scored after 6 days by International Contact Dermatitis Research Group standards. The mostly female patient cohort included alopecia areata with under or over 50% scalp involvement, alopecia totalis and alopecia universalis. Libraries were combined into a pool for sequencing, and differences in TCR yield between samples came mainly from small differences in library volumes within the pool. Peripheral blood TCR repertoire changes were tracked in vivo in alopecia patients during primary and secondary sensitization to the hapten diphenylcyclopropenone (DPC). Blood was sampled from patients pre-sensitization (week 0) and at 2, 6 and about 24 weeks after DPC sensitization. Blood for TCR sequencing was provided by twenty-nine alopecia patients at one to four time points (pre-sensitization, 2, 6 and 24 weeks). For every blood RNA sample, sequencing covered both the TCR alpha and TCR beta chains.

Overall study outcomes, separate from this receptor: Expanded TCRs formed significantly more large CDR3 similarity clusters than pre-sensitization or healthy control sets, consistent with antigen-driven responses. Because all patients had alopecia, a presumed autoimmune disease, the immune response of the patients might differ from that of healthy individuals. The number of TCRs above 1 in 1000 frequency did not change with DPC sensitization; there was no evidence of global repertoire structure alterations. Repeated subsampling changed both the strength of the expansion versus patch-test correlation and the threshold at which that correlation became significant. The number of PT1 expanded TCRs positively correlated with patch test score, significant at thresholds 8, 16 and 32 but not 4.

The library was generated by RACE. The sample was run on a NextSeq 500. Library preparation attached unique molecular identifiers to individual cDNA molecules for quantitative, reproducible TCR counting. The original methods were these. Samples had a median of 95,638 TCRs, with a range from roughly 20,000 to 700,000. V, J and CDR3 annotation of the TCR reads was performed with the Decombinator software suite. For PS versus PT1 abundance plots, all samples were subsampled to the same number of TCRs (28,000). Expanded TCRs were defined as absent before sensitization and observed at least eight times at the 2-week time point. TCRdb reprocessed the public reads (quality trimming at Q25 with fastp, clone calling with MiXCR) and kept in-frame beta chains. Rows merge per CDR3 protein into single entries with the most common DNA and genes. The V and J calls reflect TCRdb's pipeline rather than the authors' work. This sample holds about 42,000 distinct CDR3 sequences; more than 9% were observed only once. 13% to 15% of the sample rests with the top ten.

Of note for this clonotype: Its cognate antigen has yet to be identified. No base-level quality is on record; no much larger clone is a single base apart.

The time point label, read with the paper, signifies: patch test 2, 6 weeks after DPC sensitization. This specimen's treatment or condition label, interpreted: therapeutic diphenylcyclopropenone sensitization with weekly scalp DPC. Unfractionated whole blood was collected in Tempus Blood RNA tubes, and total RNA was extracted from that blood. At every patch-test visit, the blood draw took place before the patch test was put on. Patients were considered eligible if aged 18 to 70, diagnosed with alopecia and deemed suitable for DPC therapy, and patients were excluded if pregnant. Specimen: whole blood, collected in connection with sensitization to the hapten diphenylcyclopropenone (DPC). This receptor was identified in a woman aged 25 to 39 with alopecia areata. Some clones in this sample may be carry-over from other donors' samples.

The CDR3 has the sequence CASTTGGTNEKLFF. The sequence in DNA is TGTGCCAGCACGACAGGGGGTACTAATGAAAAACTGTTTTTT. The sequence is built from TRBV7-2 and TRBJ1-4; 9 bases in the junction line up with TRBD1. Sequences SGHTA (CDR1) and FQGNSA (CDR2) are obtained from the germline V gene. Compared with germline, V lacks 7 bases and J lacks 2 bases; bases without a gene match: 2. CDR3 length: 14 amino acids, cysteine to phenylalanine. The only DNA kept is the CDR3, 42 bases in frame from the first base.